A selection of T cell receptor beta chains follows, all from one sample in a study of T cells after yellow fever vaccination. TCRdb re-called the 5' RACE reads with MiXCR, one entry per CDR3 protein. The sample records some 350,000 distinct CDR3 sequences, 3.5% to 4.5% being singletons. The sequenced sample was PBMCs, obtained 5 days after the yellow fever booster vaccination. These receptors all come from a man younger than 35 who received the YFV17D yellow fever vaccine. Each CDR3 is given without its conserved first and last residue. Fields, in order: CDR3 protein, V gene, D gene, J gene. The D gene is left open where the match is weak.

CDR3: ASSLYRREQY
V: TRBV28
D: -
J: TRBJ2-7

CDR3: ASSLITGDSPLH
V: TRBV5-1
D: TRBD1
J: TRBJ1-6

CDR3: ASSLPGVSYNEQF
V: TRBV7-3
D: -
J: TRBJ2-1

CDR3: ASSRIRGGDTDKQY
V: TRBV7-9
D: TRBD2
J: TRBJ2-3

CDR3: SATYYGYT
V: TRBV20-1
D: -
J: TRBJ1-2

CDR3: ATSTTGASNQPQH
V: TRBV27
D: -
J: TRBJ1-5

CDR3: ASSQGQGGTNQPQH
V: TRBV7-2
D: TRBD1
J: TRBJ1-5

CDR3: ASSLNGAQETQY
V: TRBV11-2
D: -
J: TRBJ2-5

CDR3: AWGQLNTEAF
V: TRBV30
D: -
J: TRBJ1-1

CDR3: ASSLIRREKLF
V: TRBV12-3/TRBV12-4
D: -
J: TRBJ1-4

CDR3: ASSVAYREGYTGELF
V: TRBV6-1
D: -
J: TRBJ2-2

CDR3: ASSYSPSGLVRPNEQY
V: TRBV6-2/TRBV6-3
D: TRBD2
J: TRBJ2-7

CDR3: ASSRWTGGSETQY
V: TRBV5-1
D: TRBD1
J: TRBJ2-5

CDR3: ASSQAPVSWGASYEQY
V: TRBV4-3
D: -
J: TRBJ2-7

CDR3: SAIAQGLDYGYT
V: TRBV20-1
D: -
J: TRBJ1-2